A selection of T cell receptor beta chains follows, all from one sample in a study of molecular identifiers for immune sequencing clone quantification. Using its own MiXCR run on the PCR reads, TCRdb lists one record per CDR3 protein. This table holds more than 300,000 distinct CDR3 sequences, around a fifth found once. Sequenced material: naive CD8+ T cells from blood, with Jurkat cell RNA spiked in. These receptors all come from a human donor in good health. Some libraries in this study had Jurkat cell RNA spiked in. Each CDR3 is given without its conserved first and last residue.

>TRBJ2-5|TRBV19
ASALGAGLEETQY
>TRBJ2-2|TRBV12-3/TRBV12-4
ASSPDKNTGELF
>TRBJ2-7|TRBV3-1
ASSPEVFSYEQY
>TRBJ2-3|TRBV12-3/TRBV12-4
ASTGDHSDTQY
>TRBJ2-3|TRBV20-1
SARGLAGPGTFTDTQY
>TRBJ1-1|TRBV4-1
ASSHLKGQGSTEAF
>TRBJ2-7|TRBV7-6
ASSLAQRTSYYADEQY
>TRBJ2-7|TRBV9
ASSVDGDSLDEQY
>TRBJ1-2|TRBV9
ASSPPGRPFHGYT
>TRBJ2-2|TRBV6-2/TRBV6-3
ASSYPELAGGLGELF
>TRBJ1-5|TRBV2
ASSGGYSNQPQH
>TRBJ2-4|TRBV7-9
ASSPLAGPKNIQY
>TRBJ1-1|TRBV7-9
ASKDGKLTEAF
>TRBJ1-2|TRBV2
ASRASGTPKSNYGYT
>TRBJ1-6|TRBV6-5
ASTQGGYNSPLH
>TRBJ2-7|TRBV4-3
ASSQRLAGEQY
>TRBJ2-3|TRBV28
ASSALTSWTDTQY
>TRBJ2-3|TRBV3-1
ASSQETEGTDTQY
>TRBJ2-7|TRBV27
ASSILAGGFYEQY
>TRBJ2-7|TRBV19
ASSTRGITYEQY
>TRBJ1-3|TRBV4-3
ASSQDLPVGGNTIY
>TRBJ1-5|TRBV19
ASSISSNQPQH
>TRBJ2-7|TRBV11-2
ASSPGTSGKYELY
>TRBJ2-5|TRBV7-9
ASSLGAGKETQY
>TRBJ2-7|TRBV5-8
ASTGRVYGRFAEQY
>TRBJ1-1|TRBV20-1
SALEVGALPTEAF
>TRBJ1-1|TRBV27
ASSFQGQDTEAF
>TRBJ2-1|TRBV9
ASSVVRAVLDYGEQF
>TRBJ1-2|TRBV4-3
ASSPRTGQISNYGYT
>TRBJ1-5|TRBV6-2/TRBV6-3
ASSYGWRGYSNQPQH
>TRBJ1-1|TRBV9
ASSAHSPDRGTEAF
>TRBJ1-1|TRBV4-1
ASSQVGGPEAF
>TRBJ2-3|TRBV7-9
ASSYGLADTQY
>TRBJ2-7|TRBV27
ASSYRGTSYEQY
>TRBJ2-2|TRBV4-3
ASSQDTSAGELF
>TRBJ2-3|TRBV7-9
ASSLGAGGRDTQY
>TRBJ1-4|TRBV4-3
ASSQVVYQTTNEKLF
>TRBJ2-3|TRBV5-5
ASSWTSGGAVDRDTQY
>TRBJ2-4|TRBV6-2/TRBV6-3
ASSDAGPNIQY
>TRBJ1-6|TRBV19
ASSTTGANSPLH
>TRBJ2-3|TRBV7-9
ASSLERGPITDTQY
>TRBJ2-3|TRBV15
ATSRVPGQGTAFENTQY
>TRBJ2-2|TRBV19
ASSPGWHTGELF
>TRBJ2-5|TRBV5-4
ASSFGQGFETQY
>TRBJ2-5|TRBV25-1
ASSREGTRFQETQY
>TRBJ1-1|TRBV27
ASSLLGPNTEAF
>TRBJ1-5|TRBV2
ASSDITGSLNQPQH
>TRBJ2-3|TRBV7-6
ASSSNAGGRKDTQY
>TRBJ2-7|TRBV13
ASSIRQSHYEQY
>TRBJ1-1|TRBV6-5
ASSYSGQSNTEAF
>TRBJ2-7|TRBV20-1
SVGQTVSASYEQY
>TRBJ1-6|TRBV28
ASSLSQRNSPLH
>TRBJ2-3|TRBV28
ASSLWDGTDTQY
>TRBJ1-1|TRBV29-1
SGVQGAATEAF
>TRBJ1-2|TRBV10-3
AISDIDREWYGYT
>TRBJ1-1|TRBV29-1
SAVPNTEAF
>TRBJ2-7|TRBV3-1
ASSQEGFALGFYEQY